These 13 T cell receptor beta chains originate from one sample sequenced in a study of PD-L1 blockade in urothelial cancer. Only in-frame clones appear in the TCRdb table, and some are missing; sequencing was by immunoSEQ multiplex PCR. The data hold tens of thousands of clones, with 87% observed a single time. The source material was PBMCs, sampled around atezolizumab (anti-PD-L1) treatment. Receptors originate from a woman in her 70s with urothelial cancer.

The CDR3 region is CASSLSDSSGNTIYF. For the CDR3, the DNA is TGTGCCAGCAGTTTAAGTGACAGCTCTGGAAACACCATATATTTT. J is TRBJ1-3 and V is TRBV28; TRBD1 might be the D (5 bases). Trimming took 2 bases from V and 0 from J, leaving 8 bases between them. Germline V gene lookup returns CDR1 MDHEN and CDR2 SYDVKM. The length of the CDR3 is 15 residues. Together with reference TRBV28 and TRBJ1-3, the CDR3 gives the full variable domain: DVKVTQSSRYLVKRTGEKVFLECVQDMDHENMFWYRQDPGLGLRLIYFSYDVKMKEKGDIPEGYSVSREKKERFSLILESASTNQTSMYLCASSLSDSSGNTIYFGEGSWLTVV.

The chain uses TRBV27 and TRBJ2-2; TRBD2 matches 8 bases. V lost 0 bases and J lost 1; bases outside the gene matches: 1. The CDR3 is made up of 16 amino acids. In germline, CDR1 is MNHEY, CDR2 SMNVEV (reference sequence). The CDR3 loop is CASSLSLAVNTGELFF. The CDR3 region has the DNA TGTGCCAGCAGTTTATCACTAGCGGTGAACACCGGGGAGCTGTTTTTT.

The chain couples TRBV25-1 to TRBJ1-6; D possibly corresponds to TRBD1 (5 bases). The length of the CDR3 is 15 residues. Per germline, CDR1 MGHDK and CDR2 SYGVNS. V was pared by 1 base and J by 4 bases, with 8 bases between. CDR3 region: CASSESGGYNSPLHF. The CDR3, as DNA: TGTGCCAGCAGTGAATCTGGGGGGTATAATTCACCCCTCCACTTT. Supplemented by reference TRBV25-1 and TRBJ1-6, the full variable domain reads EADIYQTPRYLVIGTGKKITLECSQTMGHDKMYWYQQDPGMELHLIHYSYGVNSTEKGDLSSESTVSRIRTEHFPLTLESARPSHTSQYLCASSESGGYNSPLHFGNGTRLTVT.

The chain combines TRBV7-6 with TRBJ2-6, with 8 bases lining up with TRBD1. Trimming cost V 5 bases and J 2 bases; bases outside gene matches: 8. Germline CDR1 and CDR2: SGHVS and FNYEAQ. The CDR3 has 17 residues. CDR3 nucleotides: TGTGCCAGCAGCCGGGAAGAGGACAGGGCTGGGGCCAACGTCCTGACTTTC. It yields the protein CASSREEDRAGANVLTF.

CDR3: CASSPDTETQYF. Written as DNA, the CDR3 is TGTGCCAGCAGCCCGGACACAGAGACCCAGTACTTC. The rearrangement links TRBV7-2 to TRBJ2-5, with D possibly matching TRBD1 (5 bases). This CDR3 is built from 12 residues. Germline V gives CDR1 SGHTA, CDR2 FQGNSA. Between the trimmed V and J ends, which lost 5 bases and 4 bases, there was a span of 8 bases.

CDR3 DNA: TGTGCCAGCAGTTTATCCCCCGGGTACAATCAGCCCCAGCATTTT. Translated: CASSLSPGYNQPQHF. The chain links TRBV27 to TRBJ1-5; D remains unclear. CDR1 MNHEY and CDR2 SMNVEV come from the germline V gene (reference sequence). Trimming removed 0 bases from V and 3 bases from J, with 9 bases in between. CDR3 size: 15 residues.

The chain has TRBV2 and TRBJ1-2; 7 bases map to TRBD1. With V trimmed by 8 bases and J by 7 bases, 1 base remained unmatched. The V gene's germline CDR1 is SNHLY and CDR2 FYNNEI. The CDR3 length is 10 residues. The CDR3 DNA follows: TGTGCCAGCGGACAGGTTGGCTACACCTTC. Amino acid sequence: CASGQVGYTF.

The chain carries TRBV13 and TRBJ2-3; no clear D gene. V shed 5 bases and J shed 1 base, with 13 bases lying between them. Per germline, CDR1 PRHDT and CDR2 FYEKMQ (reference sequence). The length of the CDR3 is 15 residues. CDR3: CASSPSFTRTDTQYF. The DNA for the CDR3 is TGTGCCAGCAGCCCCAGTTTCACCCGCACAGATACGCAGTATTTT.

The genes are TRBV5-1 and TRBJ2-5; 12 bases line up with TRBD2. V lost 8 bases and J lost 3; bases outside the gene matches: 17. The CDR3 contains 18 residues. The germline CDR1 and CDR2 sequences are SGHRS and YFSETQ. The CDR3 is CASAGKGLAGFIKETQYF. The CDR3 bases are TGCGCCAGTGCGGGTAAAGGACTAGCGGGATTCATTAAAGAGACCCAGTACTTC.

The chain has TRBV5-6 and TRBJ2-2; 10 bases agree with TRBD1. Trimming took 5 bases from V and 6 from J; bases not matched to a gene: 4. The germline V gene has CDR1 SGHDT and CDR2 YYEEEE. The CDR3 extends over 14 amino acids. For the CDR3, the DNA is TGTGCCAGCAGTTATGGGACAGGGGCCGGGGAGCTGTTTTTT. It codes for CASSYGTGAGELFF.

The chain carries TRBV19 and TRBJ1-2; D is unresolved. The CDR3 covers 12 residues. From germline, CDR1 is LNHDA and CDR2 SQIVND (reference sequence). The V and J ends lost 3 bases and 3 bases respectively, with 5 bases between them. This chain's CDR3 is CASSISDYGYTF. The CDR3 DNA reads TGTGCCAGTAGTATTAGTGACTATGGCTACACCTTC. The entire variable domain, with the rest obtained from reference TRBV19 and TRBJ1-2, is as follows: DGGITQSPKYLFRKEGQNVTLSCEQNLNHDAMYWYRQDPGQGLRLIYYSQIVNDFQKGDIAEGYSVSREKKESFPLTVTSAQKNPTAFYLCASSISDYGYTFGSGTRLTVV.

This chain links TRBV30 with TRBJ1-3; D is uncertain. Between the trimmed V and J ends, which lost 7 bases and 3 bases, there was a span of 13 bases. The CDR3 totals 13 residues. In germline, CDR1 is GTSNPN, CDR2 SVGIG (reference sequence). The CDR3 region has the DNA TGTGCCTCAACGCCACCGGGTGGAAACACCATATATTTT. This gives the protein CASTPPGGNTIYF.

The chain employs TRBV5-1 and TRBJ2-4, with TRBD2 matching over 10 bases. Germline V lookup: CDR1 SGHRS, CDR2 YFSETQ. The CDR3 is 16 amino acids. V lost 0 bases, J lost 11 bases, and 11 bases stayed unmatched. The CDR3 DNA sequence: TGCGCCAGCAGCTTGGGGACTAGCGGTTCAGGGGCCCTTCAGTACTTC. Translated, it gives CASSLGTSGSGALQYF.